Reported below is one T cell receptor (beta chain). TCRdb ran MiXCR on the reads and lists one entry per CDR3 protein. The sample has 150,000 to 200,000 distinct CDR3 sequences; 14% are singletons. This sample was taken from a study of T cell repertoires in cytomegalovirus infection. The CDR3 spans 11 residues. Between the trimmed V and J ends, which lost 6 bases and 9 bases, there was a span of 14 bases. CDR1 and CDR2 (germline): SQVTM, ANQGSEA. This rearrangement joins TRBV29-1 to TRBJ1-2; possibly TRBD1 for D (5 bases). The TCR was taken from a human donor in good health (CMV status not recorded). Some clones in this sample may be carry-over from other donors' samples. Source material: PBMCs. CDR3 nucleotides: TGCAGCGTCGACAGTCCAGGGAGCTACACCTTC. It specifies CSVDSPGSYTF. The full variable domain, in which reference TRBV29-1 and TRBJ1-2 provide the parts outside the CDR3, is SAVISQKPSRDICQRGTSLTIQCQVDSQVTMMFWYRQQPGQSLTLIATANQGSEATYESGFVIDKFPISRPNLTFSTLTVSNMSPEDSSIYLCSVDSPGSYTFGSGTRLTVV.